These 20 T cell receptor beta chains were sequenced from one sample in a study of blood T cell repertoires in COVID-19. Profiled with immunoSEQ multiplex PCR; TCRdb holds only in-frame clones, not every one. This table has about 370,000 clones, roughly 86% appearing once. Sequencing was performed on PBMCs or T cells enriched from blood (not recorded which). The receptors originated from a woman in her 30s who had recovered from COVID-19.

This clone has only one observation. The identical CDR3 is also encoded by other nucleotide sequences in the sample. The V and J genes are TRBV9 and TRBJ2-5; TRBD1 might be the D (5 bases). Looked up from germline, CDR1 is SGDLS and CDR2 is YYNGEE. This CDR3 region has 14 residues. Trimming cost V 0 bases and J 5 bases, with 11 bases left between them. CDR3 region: CASSVGQGGETQYF. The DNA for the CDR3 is TGTGCCAGCAGCGTAGGGCAGGGTGGGGAGACCCAGTACTTC.

This chain's CDR3 is CASSIGSNQPQHF. The DNA for the CDR3 is TGCGCCAGCAGCATCGGTAGCAATCAGCCCCAGCATTTT. This chain connects TRBV5-1 to TRBJ1-5; D ambiguous. The CDR3 covers 13 residues. Germline lookup yields CDR1 SGHRS and CDR2 YFSETQ. V was shortened by 4 bases and J by 0 bases, with 5 bases between the two germline ends. Complete variable domain (other parts from reference TRBV5-1 and TRBJ1-5): KAGVTQTPRYLIKTRGQQVTLSCSPISGHRSVSWYQQTPGQGLQFLFEYFSETQRNKGNFPGRFSGRQFSNSRSEMNVSTLELGDSALYLCASSIGSNQPQHFGDGTRLSIL.

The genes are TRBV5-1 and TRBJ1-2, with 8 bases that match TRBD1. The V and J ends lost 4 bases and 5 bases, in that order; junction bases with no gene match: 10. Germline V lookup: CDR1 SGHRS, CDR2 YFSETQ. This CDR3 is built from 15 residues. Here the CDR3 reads CASSPSGTGGYGYTF. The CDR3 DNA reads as TGCGCCAGCAGCCCCTCGGGGACAGGCGGATATGGCTACACCTTC.

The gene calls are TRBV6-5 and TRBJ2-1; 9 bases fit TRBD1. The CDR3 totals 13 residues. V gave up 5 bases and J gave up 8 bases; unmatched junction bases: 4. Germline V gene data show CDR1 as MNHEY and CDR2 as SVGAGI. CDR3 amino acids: CASSPQGAYEQFF. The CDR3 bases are TGTGCCAGCAGTCCACAGGGGGCGTATGAGCAGTTCTTC.

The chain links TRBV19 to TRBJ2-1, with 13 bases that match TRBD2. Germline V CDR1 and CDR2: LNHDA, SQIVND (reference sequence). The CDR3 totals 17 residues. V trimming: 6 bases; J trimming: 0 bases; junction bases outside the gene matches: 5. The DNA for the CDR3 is TGTGCCAGTAGCCGACTAGCGGGAGGCAGCTCCTACAATGAGCAGTTCTTC. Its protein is CASSRLAGGSSYNEQFF.

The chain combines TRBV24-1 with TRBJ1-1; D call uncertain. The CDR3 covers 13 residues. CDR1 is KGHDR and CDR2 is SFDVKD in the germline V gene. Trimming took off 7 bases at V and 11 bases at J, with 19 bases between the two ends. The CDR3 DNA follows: TGTGCCACCAGCGCCTCGAGTGAGGTGAAGGCTTTCTTT. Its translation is CATSASSEVKAFF.

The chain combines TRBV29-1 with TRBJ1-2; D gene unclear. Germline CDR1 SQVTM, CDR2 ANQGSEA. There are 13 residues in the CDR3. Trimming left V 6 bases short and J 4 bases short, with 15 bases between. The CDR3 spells CSVGKTSGYGYTF. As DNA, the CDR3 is TGCAGCGTCGGCAAAACTTCAGGCTATGGCTACACCTTC.

CDR3 region: CASSWGQGVNEQYF. The CDR3 coding sequence is TGTGCCAGCAGTTGGGGACAGGGGGTTAACGAGCAGTACTTC. This rearrangement joins TRBV6-5 to TRBJ2-7; 11 bases match TRBD1. CDR1 is MNHEY, CDR2 SVGAGI, per germline. The V segment lost 4 bases and the J segment 5 bases; nucleotides outside the gene matches: 4. This CDR3 is 14 amino acids long.

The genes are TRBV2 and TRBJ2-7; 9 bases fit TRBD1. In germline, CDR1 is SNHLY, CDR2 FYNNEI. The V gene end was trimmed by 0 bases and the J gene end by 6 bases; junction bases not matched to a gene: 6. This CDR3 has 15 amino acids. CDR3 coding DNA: TGTGCCAGCAGTGAAGCTCTTGGACAGGGGAGCGAGCAGTACTTC. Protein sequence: CASSEALGQGSEQYF.

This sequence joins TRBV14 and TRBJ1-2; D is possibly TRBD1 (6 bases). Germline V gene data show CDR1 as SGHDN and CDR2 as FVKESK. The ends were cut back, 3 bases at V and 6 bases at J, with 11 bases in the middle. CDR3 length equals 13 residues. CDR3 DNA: TGTGCCAGCAGCCACTCACAGGGAGATGGCTACACCTTC. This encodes CASSHSQGDGYTF.

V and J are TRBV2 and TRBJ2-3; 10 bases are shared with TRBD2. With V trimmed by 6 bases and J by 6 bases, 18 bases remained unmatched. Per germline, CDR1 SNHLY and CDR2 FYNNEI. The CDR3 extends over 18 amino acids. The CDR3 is CASRNNRGSGGPLDTQYF. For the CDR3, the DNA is TGTGCCAGCAGAAATAACCGGGGTAGCGGGGGGCCACTGGATACGCAGTATTTT.

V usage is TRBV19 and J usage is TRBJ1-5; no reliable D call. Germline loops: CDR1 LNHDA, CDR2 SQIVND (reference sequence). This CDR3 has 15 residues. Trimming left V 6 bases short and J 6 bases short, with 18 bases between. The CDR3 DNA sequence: TGTGCCAGTAGCCCAACAGTCCGGCTAACTCAGCCCCAGCATTTT. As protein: CASSPTVRLTQPQHF.

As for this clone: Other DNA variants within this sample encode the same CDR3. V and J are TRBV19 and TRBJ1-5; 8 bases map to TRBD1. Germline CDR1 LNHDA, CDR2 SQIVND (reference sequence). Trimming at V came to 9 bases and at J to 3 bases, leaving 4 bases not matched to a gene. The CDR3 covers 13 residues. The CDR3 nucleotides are TGTGCCAGCCGACAGGGGACCAATCAGCCCCAGCATTTT. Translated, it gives CASRQGTNQPQHF.

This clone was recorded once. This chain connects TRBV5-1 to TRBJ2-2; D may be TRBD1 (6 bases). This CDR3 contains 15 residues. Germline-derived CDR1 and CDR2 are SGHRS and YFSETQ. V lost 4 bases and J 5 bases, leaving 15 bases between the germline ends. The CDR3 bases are TGCGCCAGCAGCCCTAAACCCAGGGGTACCGGGGAGCTGTTTTTT. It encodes CASSPKPRGTGELFF.

CDR3 sequence (DNA): TGTGCCAGCAGCCAGACGACAGGGGGCGCCGGGGAGCTGTTTTTT. Encoded protein: CASSQTTGGAGELFF. The chain links TRBV7-2 to TRBJ2-2; 10 positions match TRBD1. CDR1 and CDR2 from the germline V gene are SGHTA and FQGNSA. V gave up 5 bases and J gave up 6 bases; unmatched junction bases: 6. This CDR3 contains 15 residues.

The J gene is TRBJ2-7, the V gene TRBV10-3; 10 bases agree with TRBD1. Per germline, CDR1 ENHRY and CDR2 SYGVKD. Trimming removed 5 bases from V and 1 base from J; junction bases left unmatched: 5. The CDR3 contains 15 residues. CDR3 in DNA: TGTGCCATCAGTAGGCCGGGACAGGGGTCCTACGAGCAGTACTTC. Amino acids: CAISRPGQGSYEQYF.

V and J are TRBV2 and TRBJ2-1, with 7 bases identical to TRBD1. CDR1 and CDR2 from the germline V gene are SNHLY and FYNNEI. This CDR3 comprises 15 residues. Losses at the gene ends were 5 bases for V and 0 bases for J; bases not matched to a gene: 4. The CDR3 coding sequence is TGTGCCAGCAGTCTCGACAGGGACTCCTACAATGAGCAGTTCTTC. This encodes CASSLDRDSYNEQFF.

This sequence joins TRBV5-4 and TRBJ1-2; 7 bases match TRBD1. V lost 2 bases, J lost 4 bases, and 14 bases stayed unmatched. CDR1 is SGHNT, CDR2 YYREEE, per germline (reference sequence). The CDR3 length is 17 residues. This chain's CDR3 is CASSFFKGASGGYGYTF. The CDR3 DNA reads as TGTGCCAGCAGCTTCTTTAAGGGGGCGTCAGGGGGCTATGGCTACACCTTC.

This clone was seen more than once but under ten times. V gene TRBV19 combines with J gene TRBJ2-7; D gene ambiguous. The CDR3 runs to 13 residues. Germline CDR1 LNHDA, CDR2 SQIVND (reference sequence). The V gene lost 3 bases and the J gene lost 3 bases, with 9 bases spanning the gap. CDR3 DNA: TGTGCCAGTAGTATGGTACGAGACTACGAGCAGTACTTC. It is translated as CASSMVRDYEQYF. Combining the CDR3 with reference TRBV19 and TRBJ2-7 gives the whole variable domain DGGITQSPKYLFRKEGQNVTLSCEQNLNHDAMYWYRQDPGQGLRLIYYSQIVNDFQKGDIAEGYSVSREKKESFPLTVTSAQKNPTAFYLCASSMVRDYEQYFGPGTRLTVT.

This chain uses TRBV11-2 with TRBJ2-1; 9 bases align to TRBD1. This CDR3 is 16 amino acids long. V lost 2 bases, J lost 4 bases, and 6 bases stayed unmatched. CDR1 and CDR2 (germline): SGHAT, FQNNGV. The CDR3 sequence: CASSLIWGTGYNEQFF. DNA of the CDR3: TGTGCCAGCAGCTTAATCTGGGGGACAGGGTACAATGAGCAGTTCTTC.